This record looks at one T cell receptor (beta chain) sequence and its context. Its cognate antigen is unknown. The data stem from a study of T-cell memory formation after mild COVID-19. General study points: Whereas later expanders leaned CD4+, clones contracting day 15 to 85 showed a balanced CD4/CD8 makeup. Contracting CD8+ clones were enriched in EMRA, CD4+ mainly in CM and EM. Researchers found some responding clones in pre-infection memory, a sign that cross-reactive memory joined.

In germline, CDR1 is SGHRS, CDR2 YFSETQ. The junction had 12 bases not matched to a gene; V was cut back by 4 bases and J by 4 bases. This CDR3 comprises 16 residues. Constant-segment primers served in 5'RACE that generated TCR alpha and TCR beta cDNA libraries bearing sample barcodes and UMIs. TCRdb re-called the 5' RACE reads with MiXCR, one entry per CDR3 protein. The table lists roughly 240,000 distinct CDR3 sequences, just over 15% of them singletons, with 2.1% in the top ten. The sequence was collected from an adult woman who had mild COVID-19 (a few samples of this study predate the infection). Cell type and time point are not known. Source material: PBMCs or a T cell subset sorted from them (not recorded which). V gene TRBV5-1 combines with J gene TRBJ2-7, with TRBD1 identical over 9 bases. Written as DNA, the CDR3 is TGCGCCAGCAGCGGGACAGGGACCACAAGAGGGTACGAGCAGTACTTC. It yields the protein CASSGTGTTRGYEQYF.